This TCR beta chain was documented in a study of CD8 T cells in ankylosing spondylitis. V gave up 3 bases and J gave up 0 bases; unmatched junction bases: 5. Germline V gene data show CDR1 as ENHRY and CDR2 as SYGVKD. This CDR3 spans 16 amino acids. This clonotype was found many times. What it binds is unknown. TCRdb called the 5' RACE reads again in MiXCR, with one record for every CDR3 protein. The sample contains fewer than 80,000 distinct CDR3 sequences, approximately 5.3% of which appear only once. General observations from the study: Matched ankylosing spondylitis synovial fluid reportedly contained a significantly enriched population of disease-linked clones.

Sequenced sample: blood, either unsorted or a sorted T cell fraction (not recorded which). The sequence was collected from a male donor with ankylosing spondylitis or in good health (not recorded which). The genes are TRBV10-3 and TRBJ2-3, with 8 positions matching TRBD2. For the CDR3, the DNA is TGTGCCATCAGTGAATTGGCGGGGGGAAGCACAGATACGCAGTATTTT. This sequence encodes CAISELAGGSTDTQYF.